This T cell receptor (beta chain) was sequenced for a study of blood T cells in healthy people across ages. Study in general: About one barcoded beta molecule per two T cells was the capture yield of template switching.

Notes on this clonotype: Its antigen is still unknown.

Researchers report isolating at least 6 million PBMCs per sample. General study points: Significant beta diversity loss was already apparent by age roughly 40, declining roughly linearly.

A sample-barcoded 5' primer and a J-beta primer mix were used in a second PCR of roughly 7 to 11 cycles. TCRdb recomputed calls from the 5' RACE reads with MiXCR, one row per CDR3 protein. The sample records 750,000 or so distinct CDR3 sequences, around 25% being singletons. The same specimen was also included in a second study, on T cells of mothers and their children. Per that paper: For related and unrelated pairs alike, thymic selection shapes TCR recombination output similarly.

Sequenced input: blood. This clonotype originated in a boy aged 5-17 years in good health.

Written as DNA, the CDR3 is TGTGCCACCAGCAGAGAGTCAGGCCAAGAGACCCAGTACTTC. Translated: CATSRESGQETQYF. V is TRBV15 and J is TRBJ2-5, with D unclear. V shed 0 bases and J shed 1 base, with 6 bases lying between them. This CDR3 has 14 amino acids. Germline CDR1 reads LNHNV; CDR2 reads YYDKDF (reference sequence).